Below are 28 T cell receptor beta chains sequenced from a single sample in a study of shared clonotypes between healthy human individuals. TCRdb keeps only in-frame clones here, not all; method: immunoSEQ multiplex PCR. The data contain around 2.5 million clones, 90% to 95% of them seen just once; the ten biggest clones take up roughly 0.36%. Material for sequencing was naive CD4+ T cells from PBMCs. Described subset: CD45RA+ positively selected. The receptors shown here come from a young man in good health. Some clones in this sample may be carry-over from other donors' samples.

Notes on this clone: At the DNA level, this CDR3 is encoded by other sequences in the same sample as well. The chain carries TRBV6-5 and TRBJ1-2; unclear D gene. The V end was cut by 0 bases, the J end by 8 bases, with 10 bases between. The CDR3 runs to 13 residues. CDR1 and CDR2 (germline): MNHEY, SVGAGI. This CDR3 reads CASSYSGKGGYTF. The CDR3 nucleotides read TGTGCCAGCAGTTACTCAGGGAAGGGAGGCTACACCTTC.

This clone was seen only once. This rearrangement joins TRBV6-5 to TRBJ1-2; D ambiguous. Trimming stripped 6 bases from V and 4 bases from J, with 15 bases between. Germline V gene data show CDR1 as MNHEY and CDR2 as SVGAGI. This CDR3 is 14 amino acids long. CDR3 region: CASRPLGGSYGYTF. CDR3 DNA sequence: TGTGCCAGCAGACCCTTGGGAGGGAGCTATGGCTACACCTTC.

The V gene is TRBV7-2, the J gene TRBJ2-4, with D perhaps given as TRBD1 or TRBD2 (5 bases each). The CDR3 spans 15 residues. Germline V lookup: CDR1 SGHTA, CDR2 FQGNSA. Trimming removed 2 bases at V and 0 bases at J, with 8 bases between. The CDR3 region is CASSLTGTAKNIQYF. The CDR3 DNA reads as TGTGCCAGCAGCTTAACCGGGACAGCCAAAAACATTCAGTACTTC.

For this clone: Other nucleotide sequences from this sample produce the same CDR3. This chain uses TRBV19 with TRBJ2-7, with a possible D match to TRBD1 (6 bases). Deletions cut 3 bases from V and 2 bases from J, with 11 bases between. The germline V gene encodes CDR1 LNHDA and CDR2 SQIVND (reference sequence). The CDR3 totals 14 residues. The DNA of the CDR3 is TGTGCCAGTAGTATCGAGACAGGTACCTACGAGCAGTACTTC. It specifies CASSIETGTYEQYF.

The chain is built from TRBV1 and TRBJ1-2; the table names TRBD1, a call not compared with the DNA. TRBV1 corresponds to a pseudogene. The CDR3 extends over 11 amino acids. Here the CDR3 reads CTSSRGGGYTF. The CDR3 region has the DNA TGCACCAGCAGCCGAGGGGGTGGCTACACCTTC.

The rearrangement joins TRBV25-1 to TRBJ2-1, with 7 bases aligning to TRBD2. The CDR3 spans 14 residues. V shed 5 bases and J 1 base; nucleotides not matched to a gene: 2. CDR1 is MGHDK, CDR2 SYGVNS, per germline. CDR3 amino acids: CASSRAGSYNEQFF. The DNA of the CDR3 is TGTGCCAGCAGTCGAGCGGGATCCTACAATGAGCAGTTCTTC.

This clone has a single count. The CDR3 DNA reads TGTGCCAGCAGTCAAGGAGATACCTACGAGCAGTACTTC. Its protein product is CASSQGDTYEQYF. This chain links TRBV2 with TRBJ2-7; D is unresolved. V was pared by 5 bases and J by 2 bases, with 10 bases between. Looked up from germline, CDR1 is SNHLY and CDR2 is FYNNEI. This CDR3 has 13 residues.

This CDR3 reads CASSYSGSSYNEQFF. The CDR3, as DNA: TGTGCCAGCAGCTATAGCGGTAGCTCCTACAATGAGCAGTTCTTC. This chain joins TRBV28 and TRBJ2-1, with D perhaps matching TRBD2 (6 bases). V was trimmed by 6 bases and J by 0 bases, leaving 12 bases between them. The CDR3 extends over 15 amino acids. Germline V lookup: CDR1 MDHEN, CDR2 SYDVKM.

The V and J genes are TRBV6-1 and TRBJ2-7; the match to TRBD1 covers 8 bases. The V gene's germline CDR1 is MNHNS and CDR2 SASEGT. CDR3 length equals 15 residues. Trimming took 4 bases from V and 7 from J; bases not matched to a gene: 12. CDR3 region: CASSVNQGAPGEQYF. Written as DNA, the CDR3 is TGTGCCAGCAGTGTCAATCAGGGGGCGCCTGGGGAGCAGTACTTC.

The CDR3 nucleotides read TGTGCCAGTAGTCCACGGAGGAACTTAGCCAAAAACATTCAGTACTTC. It codes for CASSPRRNLAKNIQYF. This chain joins TRBV19 and TRBJ2-4; possible D gene TRBD2, 5 bases. CDR3 length equals 16 residues. Trimming stripped 5 bases from V and 0 bases from J, with 14 bases between. Looked up from germline, CDR1 is LNHDA and CDR2 is SQIVND (reference sequence).

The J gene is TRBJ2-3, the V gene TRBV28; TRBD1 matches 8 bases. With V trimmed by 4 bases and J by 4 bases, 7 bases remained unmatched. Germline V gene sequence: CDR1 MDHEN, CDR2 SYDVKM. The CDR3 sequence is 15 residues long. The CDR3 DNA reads TGTGCCAGCAGTTGGACTGGACAGGGTGCAGATACGCAGTATTTT. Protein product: CASSWTGQGADTQYF.

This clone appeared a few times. The CDR3 is CASRQGGPWNTEAFF. The CDR3 coding sequence is TGTGCCTCCCGACAGGGCGGTCCTTGGAACACTGAAGCTTTCTTT. The chain uses TRBV30 and TRBJ1-1, with TRBD1 matching over 7 bases. This CDR3 is built from 15 residues. The ends lost 7 bases at V and 1 base at J; junction bases unmatched: 12. CDR1 and CDR2 (germline): GTSNPN, SVGIG (reference sequence).

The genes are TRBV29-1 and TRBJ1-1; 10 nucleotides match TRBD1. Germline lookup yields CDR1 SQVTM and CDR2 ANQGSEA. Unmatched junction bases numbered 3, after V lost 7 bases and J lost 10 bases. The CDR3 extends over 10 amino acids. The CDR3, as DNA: TGCAGCGCCGACAGGGGGCGAGCTTTCTTT. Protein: CSADRGRAFF.

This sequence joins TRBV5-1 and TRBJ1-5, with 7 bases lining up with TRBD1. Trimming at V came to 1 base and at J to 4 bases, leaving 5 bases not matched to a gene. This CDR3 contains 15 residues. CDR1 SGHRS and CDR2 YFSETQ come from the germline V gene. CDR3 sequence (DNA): TGCGCCAGCAGCTTGACAGGGGACCAAAATCAGCCCCAGCATTTT. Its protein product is CASSLTGDQNQPQHF.

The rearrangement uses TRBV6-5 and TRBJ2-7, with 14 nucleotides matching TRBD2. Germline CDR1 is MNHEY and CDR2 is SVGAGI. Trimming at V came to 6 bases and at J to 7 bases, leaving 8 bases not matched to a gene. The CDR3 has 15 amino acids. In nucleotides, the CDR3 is TGTGCCAGCAGCCGACTAGCGGGAGGGGGACGGGAGCAGTACTTC. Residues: CASSRLAGGGREQYF.

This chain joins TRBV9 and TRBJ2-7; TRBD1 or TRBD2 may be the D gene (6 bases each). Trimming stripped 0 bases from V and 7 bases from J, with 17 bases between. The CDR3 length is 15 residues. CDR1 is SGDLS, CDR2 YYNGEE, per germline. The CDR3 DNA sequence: TGTGCCAGCAGCGTAGGGAATGGGGGCGGGGTGGAGCAGTACTTC. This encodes CASSVGNGGGVEQYF.

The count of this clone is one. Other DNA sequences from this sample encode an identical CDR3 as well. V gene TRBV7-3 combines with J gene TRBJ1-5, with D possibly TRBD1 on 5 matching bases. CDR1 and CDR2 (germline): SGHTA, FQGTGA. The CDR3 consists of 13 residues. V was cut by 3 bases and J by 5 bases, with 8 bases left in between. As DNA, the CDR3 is TGTGCCAGCAGCTTTACAGGAGATCAGCCCCAGCATTTT. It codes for CASSFTGDQPQHF. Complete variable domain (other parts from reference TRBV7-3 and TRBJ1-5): GAGVSQTPSNKVTEKGKYVELRCDPISGHTALYWYRQSLGQGPEFLIYFQGTGAADDSGLPNDRFFAVRPEGSVSTLKIQRTERGDSAVYLCASSFTGDQPQHFGDGTRLSIL.

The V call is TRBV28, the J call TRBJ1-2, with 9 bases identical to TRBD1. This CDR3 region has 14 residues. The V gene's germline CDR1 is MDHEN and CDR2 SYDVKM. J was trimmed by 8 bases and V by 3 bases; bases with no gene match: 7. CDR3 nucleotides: TGTGCCAGCAGTTTTCGGGGACAGGGTGGGGGCTACACCTTC. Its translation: CASSFRGQGGGYTF.

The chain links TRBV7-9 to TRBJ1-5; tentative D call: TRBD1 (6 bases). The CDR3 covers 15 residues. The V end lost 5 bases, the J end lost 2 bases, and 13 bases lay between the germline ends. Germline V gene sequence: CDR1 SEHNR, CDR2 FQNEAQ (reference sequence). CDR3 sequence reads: CASSPGGGGNQPQHF. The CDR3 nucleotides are TGTGCCAGCAGCCCCGGGGGGGGCGGCAATCAGCCCCAGCATTTT.

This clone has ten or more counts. This CDR3 is CASSLGAGTQYF. CDR3 DNA sequence: TGTGCCAGCAGCTTGGGAGCAGGGACCCAGTACTTC. The V and J genes are TRBV11-2 and TRBJ2-5; a possible D gene is TRBD2 (5 bases). V lost 3 bases to trimming and J lost 7 bases, with 9 bases between them. The CDR3 loop spans 12 amino acids. Germline CDR1 and CDR2: SGHAT and FQNNGV.

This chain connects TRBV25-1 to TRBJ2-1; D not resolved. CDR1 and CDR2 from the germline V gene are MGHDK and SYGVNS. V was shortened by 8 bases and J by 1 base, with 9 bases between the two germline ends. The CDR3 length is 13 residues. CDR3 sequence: CASSPDSYNEQFF. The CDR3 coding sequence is TGTGCCAGCTCGCCCGATTCCTACAATGAGCAGTTCTTC.

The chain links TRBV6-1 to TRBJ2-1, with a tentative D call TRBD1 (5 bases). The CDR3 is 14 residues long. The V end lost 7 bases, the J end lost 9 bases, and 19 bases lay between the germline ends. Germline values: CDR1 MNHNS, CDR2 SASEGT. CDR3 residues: CASMVGRVKGEQFF. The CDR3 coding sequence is TGTGCCAGCATGGTGGGCAGGGTTAAGGGTGAGCAGTTCTTC.

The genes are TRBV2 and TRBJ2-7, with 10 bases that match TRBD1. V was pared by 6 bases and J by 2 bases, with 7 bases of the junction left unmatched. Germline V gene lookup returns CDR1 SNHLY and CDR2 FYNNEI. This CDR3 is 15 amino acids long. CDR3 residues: CASSRGDRGTYEQYF. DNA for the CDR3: TGTGCCAGCAGCCGAGGGGACAGGGGAACCTACGAGCAGTACTTC. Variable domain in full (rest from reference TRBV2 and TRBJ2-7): EPEVTQTPSHQVTQMGQEVILRCVPISNHLYFYWYRQILGQKVEFLVSFYNNEISEKSEIFDDQFSVERPDGSNFTLKIRSTKLEDSAMYFCASSRGDRGTYEQYFGPGTRLTVT.

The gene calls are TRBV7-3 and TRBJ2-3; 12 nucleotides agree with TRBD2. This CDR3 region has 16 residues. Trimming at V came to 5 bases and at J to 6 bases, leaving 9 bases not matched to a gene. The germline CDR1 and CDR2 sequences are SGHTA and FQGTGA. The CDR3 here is CASSPEGTSGLDTQYF. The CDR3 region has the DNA TGTGCCAGCAGCCCAGAGGGGACTAGCGGGCTGGATACGCAGTATTTT. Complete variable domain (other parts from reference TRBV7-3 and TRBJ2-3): GAGVSQTPSNKVTEKGKYVELRCDPISGHTALYWYRQSLGQGPEFLIYFQGTGAADDSGLPNDRFFAVRPEGSVSTLKIQRTERGDSAVYLCASSPEGTSGLDTQYFGPGTRLTVL.

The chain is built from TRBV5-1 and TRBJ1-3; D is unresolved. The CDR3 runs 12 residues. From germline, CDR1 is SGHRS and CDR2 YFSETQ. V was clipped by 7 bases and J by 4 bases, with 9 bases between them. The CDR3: CASRGAGNTIYF. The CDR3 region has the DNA TGCGCCAGCCGCGGTGCCGGAAACACCATATATTTT.

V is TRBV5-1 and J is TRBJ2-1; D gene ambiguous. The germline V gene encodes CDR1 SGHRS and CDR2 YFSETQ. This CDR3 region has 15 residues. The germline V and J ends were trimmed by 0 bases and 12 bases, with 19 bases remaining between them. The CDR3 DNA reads TGCGCCAGCAGCTTGGCCAACCCAAAGGCGGCATGGCAGTTCTTC. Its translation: CASSLANPKAAWQFF.

The CDR3 loop is CASSPTSGISYEQYF. CDR3 DNA: TGCGCCAGCAGCCCGACTAGCGGGATCTCCTACGAGCAGTACTTC. The chain has TRBV5-1 and TRBJ2-7; TRBD2 agrees at 11 bases. The CDR3 runs 15 residues. Per germline, CDR1 SGHRS and CDR2 YFSETQ. V lost 4 bases to trimming and J lost 0 bases; unmatched junction nucleotides: 3.

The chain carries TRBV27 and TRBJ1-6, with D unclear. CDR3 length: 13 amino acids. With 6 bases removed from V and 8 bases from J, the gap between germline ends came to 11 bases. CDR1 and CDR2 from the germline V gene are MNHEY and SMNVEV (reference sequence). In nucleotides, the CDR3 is TGTGCCAGCAGCCAATTGAGGGATTCACCCCTCCACTTT. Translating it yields CASSQLRDSPLHF.